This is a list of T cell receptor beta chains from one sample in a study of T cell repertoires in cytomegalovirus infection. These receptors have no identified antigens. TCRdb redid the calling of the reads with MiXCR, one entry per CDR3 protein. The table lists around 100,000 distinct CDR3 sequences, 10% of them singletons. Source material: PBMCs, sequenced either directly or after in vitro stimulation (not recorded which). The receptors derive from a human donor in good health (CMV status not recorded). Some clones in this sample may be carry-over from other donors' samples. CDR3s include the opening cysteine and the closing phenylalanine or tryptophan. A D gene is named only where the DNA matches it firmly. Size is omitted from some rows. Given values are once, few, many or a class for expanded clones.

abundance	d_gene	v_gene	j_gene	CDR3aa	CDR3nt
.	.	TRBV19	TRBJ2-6	CASSIRGSVLTF	TGTGCCAGTAGTATTAGGGGGTCCGTCCTGACTTTC
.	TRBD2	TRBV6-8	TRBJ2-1	CASRPSGTSYNEQFF	TGTGCCAGCAGACCTAGCGGGACCTCCTACAATGAGCAGTTCTTC
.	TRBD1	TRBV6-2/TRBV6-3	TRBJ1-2	CASRHNPGQGINGYTF	TGTGCCAGCAGACACAATCCGGGACAGGGAATCAATGGCTACACCTTC
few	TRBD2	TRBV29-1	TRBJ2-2	CSIAGGPNTGELFF	TGCAGCATAGCGGGAGGGCCAAATACCGGGGAGCTGTTTTTT
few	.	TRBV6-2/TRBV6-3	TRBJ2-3	CASSPHRVRTDTQYF	TGTGCCAGCAGTCCGCACAGGGTACGGACAGATACGCAGTATTTT
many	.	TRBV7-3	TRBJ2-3	CASSREAVGTDTQYF	TGTGCCAGCAGCAGAGAAGCGGTGGGCACAGATACGCAGTATTTT
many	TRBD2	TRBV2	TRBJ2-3	CASRDGLAGVSTQYF	TGTGCCAGCAGAGACGGACTAGCGGGAGTTTCTACGCAGTATTTT
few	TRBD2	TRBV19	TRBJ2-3	CASNSGLAGTNPDGTDTQYF	TGTGCCAGTAACTCCGGACTAGCGGGGACAAATCCAGATGGCACAGATACGCAGTATTTT
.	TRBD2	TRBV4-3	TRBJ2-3	CASRPTASGRSDTQYF	TGCGCCAGCCGACCGACGGCCAGCGGGAGATCAGATACGCAGTATTTT
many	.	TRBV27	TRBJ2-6	CASRTVGPGANVLTF	TGTGCCAGCAGAACAGTAGGGCCTGGGGCCAACGTCCTGACTTTC
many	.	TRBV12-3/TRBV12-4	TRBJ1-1	CASSLRQANTEAFF	TGTGCCAGCAGTTTAAGACAGGCCAACACTGAAGCTTTCTTT
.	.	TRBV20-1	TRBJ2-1	CSASEDEQFF	TGCAGTGCTAGCGAGGATGAGCAGTTCTTC
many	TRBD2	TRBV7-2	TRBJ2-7	CASSPRSGGRPYF	TGTGCCAGCAGCCCCCGGAGCGGGGGGCGGCCCTACTTC
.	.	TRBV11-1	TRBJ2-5	CASSFTLPREETQYF	TGTGCCAGCAGCTTTACGCTCCCACGAGAAGAGACCCAGTACTTC
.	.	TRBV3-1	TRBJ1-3	CASSHSGTARNTIYF	TGTGCCAGCAGCCATTCCGGGACCGCTAGGAACACCATATATTTT
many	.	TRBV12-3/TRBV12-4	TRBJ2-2	CASSGQTTGELFF	TGTGCCAGCAGCGGACAGACCACCGGGGAGCTGTTTTTT
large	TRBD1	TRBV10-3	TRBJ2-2	CAISEENRGAGELFF	TGTGCCATCAGTGAAGAGAACAGGGGAGCCGGGGAGCTGTTTTTT
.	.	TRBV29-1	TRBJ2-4	CSVASLGVDIQYF	TGCAGCGTCGCATCTCTAGGTGTGGACATTCAGTACTTC
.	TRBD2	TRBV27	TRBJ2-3	CASRLAGGGDTQYF	TGTGCCAGCCGGTTGGCGGGAGGAGGCGATACGCAGTATTTT
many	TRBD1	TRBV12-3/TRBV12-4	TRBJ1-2	CASSLRQGASYTF	TGTGCCAGCAGTTTAAGGCAGGGGGCGAGCTACACCTTC
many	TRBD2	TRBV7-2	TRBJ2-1	CASSFSQLAGVPYNEQFF	TGTGCCAGCAGCTTCTCCCAATTAGCGGGAGTCCCCTACAATGAGCAGTTCTTC
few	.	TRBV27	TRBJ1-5	CASRGNVGNQPQHF	TGTGCCAGCAGGGGAAACGTAGGGAATCAGCCCCAGCATTTT
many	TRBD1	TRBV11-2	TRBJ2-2	CASRLGQYTGELFF	TGTGCCAGCAGGTTGGGACAGTACACCGGGGAGCTGTTTTTT
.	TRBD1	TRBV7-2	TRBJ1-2	CASSLGEGAYYGYTF	TGTGCCAGCAGCTTAGGGGAGGGGGCATACTATGGCTACACCTTC
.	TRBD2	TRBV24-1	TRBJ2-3	CATSDSGTSGSRPDTQYF	TGTGCCACCAGTGATTCCGGGACTAGCGGGAGTAGACCAGATACGCAGTATTTT
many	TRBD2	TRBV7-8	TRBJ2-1	CASSSGGARNEQFF	TGTGCCAGCAGCTCGGGGGGGGCCCGCAATGAGCAGTTCTTC
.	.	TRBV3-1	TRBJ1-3	CASSQKGYGNTIYF	TGTGCCAGCAGCCAAAAGGGATATGGAAACACCATATATTTT
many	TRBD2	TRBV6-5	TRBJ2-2	CASSYEREGANTGELFF	TGTGCCAGCAGTTACGAGCGGGAGGGCGCGAACACCGGGGAGCTGTTTTTT
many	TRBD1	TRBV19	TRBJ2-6	CASSQDRMSSGANVLTF	TGTGCCAGTAGCCAGGACAGGATGTCATCTGGGGCCAACGTCCTGACTTTC
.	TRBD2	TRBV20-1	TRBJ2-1	CRAILGGDSNEQFF	TGCAGGGCGATTTTGGGAGGGGATAGCAATGAGCAGTTCTTC
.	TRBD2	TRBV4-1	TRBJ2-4	CASSQERLAAQLAKNIQYF	TGCGCCAGCAGCCAAGAGAGACTAGCGGCTCAACTAGCCAAAAACATTCAGTACTTC
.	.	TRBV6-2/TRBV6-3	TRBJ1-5	CATRTTVFSNQPQHF	TGTGCCACCCGGACAACCGTTTTTTCCAATCAGCCCCAGCATTTT
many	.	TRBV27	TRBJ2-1	CASTGGGSRFF	TGTGCCAGCACCGGTGGGGGGTCCCGGTTCTTC
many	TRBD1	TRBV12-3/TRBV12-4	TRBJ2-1	CASAADRSYNEQFF	TGTGCCAGTGCAGCGGACAGGAGTTACAATGAGCAGTTCTTC
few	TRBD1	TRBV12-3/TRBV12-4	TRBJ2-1	CASIADRASSYNEQFF	TGTGCCAGCATCGCGGACAGGGCGAGCTCCTACAATGAGCAGTTCTTC
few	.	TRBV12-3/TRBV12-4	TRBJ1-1	CASSRQVGTEAFF	TGTGCCAGCAGCCGGCAGGTGGGCACTGAAGCTTTCTTT
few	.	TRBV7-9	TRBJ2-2	CESGGITGELFF	TGTGAAAGTGGGGGCATCACCGGGGAGCTGTTTTTT
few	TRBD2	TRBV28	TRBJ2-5	CASAGGQETQYF	TGTGCCAGTGCCGGGGGGCAAGAGACCCAGTACTTC
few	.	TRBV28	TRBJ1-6	CASRGIQGTYNSPLHF	TGTGCCAGCAGAGGAATTCAGGGGACCTATAATTCACCCCTCCACTTT
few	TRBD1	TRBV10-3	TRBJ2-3	CATKLDRGSTDTQYF	TGTGCCACCAAGTTGGACAGGGGCAGCACAGATACGCAGTATTTT
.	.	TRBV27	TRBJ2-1	CASTVTWGSNEQFF	TGTGCCAGCACCGTTACCTGGGGGAGCAATGAGCAGTTCTTC
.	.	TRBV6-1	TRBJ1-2	CASRKDTFSHYGYTF	TGTGCCAGCAGGAAGGACACCTTTTCTCACTATGGCTACACCTTC
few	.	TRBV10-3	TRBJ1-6	CATLSMDSPLHF	TGTGCCACCTTAAGCATGGATTCACCCCTCCACTTT
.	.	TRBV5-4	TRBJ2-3	CASSRDGDTDTQYF	TGTGCCAGCAGCCGAGACGGAGACACAGATACGCAGTATTTT
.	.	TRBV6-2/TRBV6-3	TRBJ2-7	CASNVPGAYEQYF	TGTGCCAGCAACGTACCAGGGGCCTACGAGCAGTACTTC
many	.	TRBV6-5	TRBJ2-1	CASSYGSSAIAYNEQFF	TGTGCCAGCAGTTACGGTTCGTCAGCGATCGCATACAATGAGCAGTTCTTC
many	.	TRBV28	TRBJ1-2	CASSLMNRVLYGYTF	TGTGCCAGCAGCTTAATGAACAGGGTTTTGTATGGCTACACCTTC